The 24 T cell receptor beta chains given below trace back to one sample, sequenced in a study of blood T cell repertoires in COVID-19. Clones were sequenced by immunoSEQ multiplex PCR, and TCRdb holds only the in-frame ones, with some missing. The data hold 250,000 or so clones, with 83% observed a single time. Sample: PBMCs or T cells enriched from blood (not recorded which). These receptor sequences come from a woman between 40 and 55 years old who had been exposed to COVID-19.

The rearrangement uses TRBV10-3 and TRBJ1-2; 7 bases are a match to TRBD1. V trimming: 6 bases; J trimming: 2 bases; junction bases outside the gene matches: 12. Germline CDR1 and CDR2: ENHRY and SYGVKD. The CDR3 length is 16 residues. CDR3 in amino acids: CAIRTGQRDRNYGYTF. The DNA of the CDR3 is TGTGCCATCAGAACGGGACAGAGGGATAGGAACTATGGCTACACCTTC.

The V call is TRBV25-1, the J call TRBJ2-1, with 8 bases fitting TRBD2. Germline V gives CDR1 MGHDK, CDR2 SYGVNS. CDR3 length: 15 residues. V was pared by 4 bases and J by 6 bases, with 8 bases of the junction left unmatched. The CDR3 coding sequence is TGTGCCAGCAGTGTCGGAGCGGGGGTGGTCAATGAGCAGTTCTTC. Amino acids: CASSVGAGVVNEQFF.

This clone was seen a few times. The chain combines TRBV2 with TRBJ2-7; a weak D match, TRBD1 (6 bases). Germline-derived CDR1 and CDR2 are SNHLY and FYNNEI. This CDR3 contains 14 residues. The V gene lost 4 bases and the J gene lost 0 bases, with 10 bases spanning the gap. In nucleotides, the CDR3 is TGTGCCAGCAGTGGACAGGTGAGCTCCTACGAGCAGTACTTC. Amino acid sequence: CASSGQVSSYEQYF.

V and J are TRBV28 and TRBJ1-2; TRBD1 agrees at 10 bases. The V and J ends lost 10 bases and 5 bases, in that order; junction bases with no gene match: 4. Per the germline V gene, CDR1 is MDHEN and CDR2 is SYDVKM. The CDR3 loop spans 12 amino acids. CDR3 sequence: CATRTGGYGYTF. The CDR3 DNA reads TGTGCCACCCGGACAGGGGGATATGGCTACACCTTC.

V usage is TRBV19 and J usage is TRBJ2-3; the D is unclear. Deletions cut 2 bases from V and 2 bases from J, with 8 bases between. Germline V lookup: CDR1 LNHDA, CDR2 SQIVND (reference sequence). The CDR3 is 14 amino acids. The CDR3 region has the DNA TGTGCCAGTAGTATACAGGCCCTCACAGATACGCAGTATTTT. Residues: CASSIQALTDTQYF. The full variable domain, completed using reference TRBV19 and TRBJ2-3, is DGGITQSPKYLFRKEGQNVTLSCEQNLNHDAMYWYRQDPGQGLRLIYYSQIVNDFQKGDIAEGYSVSREKKESFPLTVTSAQKNPTAFYLCASSIQALTDTQYFGPGTRLTVL.

The chain uses TRBV6-5 and TRBJ2-7, with 7 bases that match TRBD1. This CDR3 is 14 amino acids long. V shed 6 bases and J 2 bases; nucleotides not matched to a gene: 7. Germline V lookup: CDR1 MNHEY, CDR2 SVGAGI. The CDR3 region has the DNA TGTGCCAGCAGACAAAGGGACAGAACCTACGAGCAGTACTTC. Translation: CASRQRDRTYEQYF.

The chain uses TRBV6-5 and TRBJ1-2, with TRBD1 matching 7 bases. Germline CDR1 MNHEY, CDR2 SVGAGI. The CDR3 spans 14 residues. V was clipped by 6 bases and J by 3 bases; unmatched bases: 7. In DNA form, the CDR3 reads TGTGCCAGCAGCGACTTTGGACAGGACTATGGCTACACCTTC. It translates to CASSDFGQDYGYTF.

The chain uses TRBV24-1 and TRBJ1-6, with D possibly matching TRBD1 (5 bases). CDR3 length equals 18 residues. Per germline, CDR1 KGHDR and CDR2 SFDVKD. V was shortened by 5 bases and J by 3 bases, with 19 bases between the two germline ends. The CDR3 coding sequence is TGTGCCACCAGTGTCCCCGACGGCTGGACACACTATAATTCACCCCTCCACTTT. This gives the protein CATSVPDGWTHYNSPLHF.

The chain uses TRBV7-2 and TRBJ2-7; 7 bases map to TRBD1. The CDR3 length is 15 residues. Losses at the gene ends were 3 bases for V and 1 base for J; bases not matched to a gene: 6. The V gene's germline CDR1 is SGHTA and CDR2 FQGNSA. The CDR3 region has the DNA TGTGCCAGCAGCTTTTCTGACAGGGTGTCCTACGAGCAGTACTTC. As protein: CASSFSDRVSYEQYF.

Only one count was recorded for this clone. The chain is built from TRBV6-5 and TRBJ1-1; D may be TRBD1 (6 bases). The CDR3 is 14 amino acids. V lost 10 bases, J lost 1 base, and 16 bases lay in between. CDR1 and CDR2 (germline): MNHEY, SVGAGI. The CDR3 region has the DNA TGTGCCATCGGATGGTCAGGGGAGAACACTGAAGCTTTCTTT. Encoded protein: CAIGWSGENTEAFF.

The J gene is TRBJ2-7, the V gene TRBV5-1; D is possibly TRBD2 (6 bases). CDR1 and CDR2 from the germline V gene are SGHRS and YFSETQ. The CDR3 consists of 15 residues. Trimming took off 4 bases at V and 3 bases at J, with 17 bases between the two ends. DNA of the CDR3: TGCGCCAGCAGCCCCGGAGGGAAAGATAGCTACGAGCAGTACTTC. This encodes CASSPGGKDSYEQYF.

J is TRBJ2-2 and V is TRBV4-3; 9 bases agree with TRBD2. This CDR3 is built from 15 residues. Germline CDR1 reads LGHNA; CDR2 reads YSLEER. The ends lost 4 bases at V and 6 bases at J; junction bases unmatched: 6. CDR3 region: CASSPGLAAAGELFF. CDR3 DNA sequence: TGCGCCAGCAGCCCGGGACTAGCCGCAGCCGGGGAGCTGTTTTTT.

This clone has only a few counts. This chain connects TRBV7-2 to TRBJ2-3; weak D call: TRBD2 (5 bases). V lost 5 bases and J lost 0, with 9 bases in between. The V gene's germline CDR1 is SGHTA and CDR2 FQGNSA. This CDR3 is 14 amino acids long. In nucleotides, the CDR3 is TGTGCCAGCAGCCGGACTGCTAGCACAGATACGCAGTATTTT. Amino acid sequence: CASSRTASTDTQYF.

The chain links TRBV25-1 to TRBJ2-5; D is possibly TRBD1 (6 bases). The CDR3 spans 15 residues. Trimming removed 2 bases from V and 1 base from J, with 11 bases in between. The germline CDR1 and CDR2 sequences are MGHDK and SYGVNS. CDR3 DNA sequence: TGTGCCAGCAGTGAACCGACAGGACCCCAAGAGACCCAGTACTTC. The encoded protein is CASSEPTGPQETQYF. Using reference TRBV25-1 and TRBJ2-5 for the parts outside the CDR3, the full variable domain is EADIYQTPRYLVIGTGKKITLECSQTMGHDKMYWYQQDPGMELHLIHYSYGVNSTEKGDLSSESTVSRIRTEHFPLTLESARPSHTSQYLCASSEPTGPQETQYFGPGTRLLVL.

This clone came up once. This chain uses TRBV5-6 with TRBJ2-3, with TRBD2 as a possible D gene (5 bases). The CDR3 covers 19 residues. V was clipped by 3 bases and J by 1 base, with 24 bases between them. CDR1 SGHDT and CDR2 YYEEEE come from the germline V gene. This CDR3 is CASSSQPLRTLRRTDTQYF. Written as DNA, the CDR3 is TGTGCCAGCAGCTCCCAGCCCCTTCGGACTTTGCGGCGCACAGATACGCAGTATTTT.

This clone was counted only a few times. An end of the junction does not agree with germline; a read error may underlie this. The CDR3 loop is CASLDSVGGAGLGGYTF. CDR3 nucleotide sequence: TGCGCCAGCCTGGACTCGGTAGGGGGCGCAGGGCTGGGGGGCTACACCTTC. The chain links TRBV19 to TRBJ1-2; 7 nucleotides agree with TRBD1. The germline V gene has CDR1 LNHDA and CDR2 SQIVND (reference sequence). This CDR3 is 17 amino acids long.

The rearrangement joins TRBV5-1 to TRBJ2-1; no definite D call. Germline assignment: CDR1 SGHRS and CDR2 YFSETQ. CDR3 length: 15 amino acids. V was clipped by 0 bases and J by 5 bases, with 12 bases between them. The CDR3 bases are TGCGCCAGCAGCTTGGCTCTAGATGGCCACAATGAGCAGTTCTTC. Protein: CASSLALDGHNEQFF.

J is TRBJ1-2 and V is TRBV23-1; 8 positions agree with TRBD1. TRBV23-1 is an open reading frame, and its role is uncertain. With V trimmed by 3 bases and J by 7 bases, 10 bases remained unmatched. The CDR3 has 15 residues. As DNA, the CDR3 is TGCGCCAGCAGTCATAAAGGACAGGGAAATCTTGGCTACACCTTC. Translating gives CASSHKGQGNLGYTF.

The chain is built from TRBV5-1 and TRBJ1-2; no reliable D call. CDR1 is SGHRS and CDR2 is YFSETQ in the germline V gene. The CDR3 extends over 17 amino acids. The V end was cut by 4 bases, the J end by 4 bases, with 23 bases between. The chain's CDR3 is CASSPEGTAQGSYGYTF. The CDR3, as DNA: TGCGCCAGCAGCCCCGAGGGAACTGCTCAAGGTTCCTATGGCTACACCTTC.

This clone was counted only a few times. The CDR3 region has the DNA TGTGCCAGCAGTTTTAGGACAGGGCTATCCTACGAGCAGTACTTC. It yields the protein CASSFRTGLSYEQYF. The chain employs TRBV27 and TRBJ2-7; TRBD1 matches 8 bases. The CDR3 extends over 15 amino acids. CDR1 MNHEY and CDR2 SMNVEV come from the germline V gene (reference sequence). V shed 3 bases and J 1 base; nucleotides not matched to a gene: 5.

This chain uses TRBV27 with TRBJ2-7, with 8 bases that match TRBD2. This CDR3 contains 13 residues. Germline lookup yields CDR1 MNHEY and CDR2 SMNVEV (reference sequence). With 6 bases clipped from V and 7 bases from J, the junction kept 8 bases outside the gene matches. The CDR3 loop reads CASRPAGVEEQYF. CDR3 bases: TGTGCCAGCAGGCCAGCGGGGGTTGAAGAGCAGTACTTC.

The J gene is TRBJ1-1, the V gene TRBV10-3; 7 nucleotides line up with TRBD1. CDR3 length equals 13 residues. J was trimmed by 1 base and V by 7 bases; bases with no gene match: 3. Per the germline V gene, CDR1 is ENHRY and CDR2 is SYGVKD. The CDR3 sequence: CAITRQGNTEAFF. The CDR3 DNA reads TGTGCCATCACCCGACAGGGGAACACTGAAGCTTTCTTT.

The V and J genes are TRBV6-1 and TRBJ2-5, with TRBD1 matching over 9 bases. Germline V gene lookup returns CDR1 MNHNS and CDR2 SASEGT. The CDR3 spans 17 residues. V dropped 4 bases and J dropped 5; count of bases not matched to a gene: 14. CDR3 residues: CASSASPDRGYGETQYF. CDR3 coding DNA: TGTGCCAGCAGTGCAAGCCCGGACAGGGGCTACGGGGAGACCCAGTACTTC.

The chain links TRBV6-6 to TRBJ2-7; maybe TRBD1 (6 bases). The CDR3 runs 15 residues. Germline values: CDR1 MNHNY, CDR2 SVGAGI (reference sequence). V was cut by 6 bases and J by 0 bases, with 15 bases left in between. In nucleotides, the CDR3 is TGTGCCAGCAGCCGGACAGTACAGAGCTCCTACGAGCAGTACTTC. This gives the protein CASSRTVQSSYEQYF.